These 32 T cell receptor beta chains were all obtained from the same sample, sequenced in a study of T cell repertoires in cytomegalovirus infection. These receptors' targets are unknown. Via MiXCR, TCRdb re-called the reads, giving one row per CDR3 protein. Here the sample spans 650,000 to 850,000 distinct CDR3 sequences, under 35% being singletons. The starting material was cultured CD8+ T cells from PBMCs, obtained from culture after CMV antigen stimulation. The receptors originated from a human donor in good health (CMV status not recorded). Some clones in this sample may be carry-over from other donors' samples.

This clonotype was seen many times. This chain links TRBV27 with TRBJ1-5, with D uncertain. Germline assignment: CDR1 MNHEY and CDR2 SMNVEV (reference sequence). This CDR3 spans 13 amino acids. V lost 3 bases and J lost 4, with 7 bases in between. The CDR3: CASSFGLNQPQHF. DNA for the CDR3: TGTGCCAGCAGTTTCGGATTGAATCAGCCCCAGCATTTT.

The chain couples TRBV6-8 to TRBJ2-7; D possibly corresponds to TRBD1 (6 bases). CDR3 length: 13 residues. Per germline, CDR1 MNHGY and CDR2 SAAAGT. Trimming shortened V by 10 bases and J by 0 bases, and 13 bases separated the two germline ends. CDR3: CATLGGSSYEQYF. As DNA, the CDR3 is TGTGCCACCCTAGGGGGAAGCTCCTACGAGCAGTACTTC.

This chain links TRBV7-9 with TRBJ1-2; D is unresolved. Germline values: CDR1 SEHNR, CDR2 FQNEAQ (reference sequence). The CDR3 is 14 amino acids. Between the trimmed V and J ends, which lost 2 bases and 4 bases, there was a span of 11 bases. The CDR3 sequence is CASSLREGGYGYTF. CDR3 sequence (DNA): TGTGCCAGCAGCTTAAGGGAGGGTGGCTATGGCTACACCTTC.

This clonotype was picked up many times. This chain connects TRBV7-8 to TRBJ1-1, with D perhaps matching TRBD1 (5 bases). This CDR3 region has 15 residues. Germline CDR1 SGHVS, CDR2 FQNEAQ. V lost 5 bases and J 5 bases, leaving 18 bases between the germline ends. CDR3 sequence reads: CASSPLGEIKTEAFF. The CDR3 bases are TGTGCCAGCAGCCCCCTGGGGGAGATCAAAACTGAAGCTTTCTTT.

Only one count was recorded for this clonotype. The chain is built from TRBV20-1 and TRBJ2-1, with D tentatively TRBD2 (6 bases). Germline CDR1 and CDR2: DFQATT and SNEGSKA (reference sequence). V lost 7 bases to trimming and J lost 5 bases, with 9 bases between them. The CDR3 has 11 residues. CDR3 loop: CSGEAHNEQFF. CDR3 sequence (DNA): TGCAGTGGGGAGGCGCACAATGAGCAGTTCTTC.

The chain recombines TRBV4-1 with TRBJ2-7, with 9 positions matching TRBD1. Germline V lookup: CDR1 MGHRA, CDR2 YSYEKL. V gave up 1 base and J gave up 5 bases; unmatched junction bases: 6. This CDR3 is built from 15 residues. The CDR3 spells CASSQGLTGGDEQYV. Here the CDR3 DNA reads TGCGCCAGCAGCCAAGGCCTCACAGGGGGCGACGAGCAGTACGTC.

Concerning this clonotype itself: A much bigger clone sits one base away, suggesting this may be a read error. V and J are TRBV7-6 and TRBJ2-2; a weak D match, TRBD1 (6 bases). This CDR3 comprises 16 residues. CDR1 is SGHVS and CDR2 is FNYEAQ in the germline V gene. The CDR3 DNA sequence: TGTGCCTGCAGCTTTCGAAGGACAGCGAACACCGGGGAGCTGTTTTTT. Encoded protein: CACSFRRTANTGELFF.

The rearrangement uses TRBV27 and TRBJ1-5; 11 nucleotides match TRBD1. The J segment lost 6 bases and the V segment lost 6 bases, leaving 4 bases of the junction unmatched. The CDR3 has 14 amino acids. The germline CDR1 and CDR2 sequences are MNHEY and SMNVEV (reference sequence). CDR3 nucleotide sequence: TGTGCCAGCAGCTCGGACAGGGGGCTTCAGCCCCAGCATTTT. Translation gives CASSSDRGLQPQHF.

The V and J genes are TRBV19 and TRBJ2-3; TRBD1 aligns across 9 bases. V shed 3 bases and J 2 bases; nucleotides not matched to a gene: 3. In germline, CDR1 is LNHDA, CDR2 SQIVND (reference sequence). The CDR3 length is 15 residues. In nucleotides, the CDR3 is TGTGCCAGTAGTATTCGGACAGGGGCCACAGATACGCAGTATTTT. Encoded protein: CASSIRTGATDTQYF.

CDR3 amino acids: CASSNDRTGSQETQYF. CDR3 nucleotides: TGTGCCAGCAGCAATGATCGCACAGGGTCGCAAGAGACCCAGTACTTC. The chain has TRBV7-9 and TRBJ2-5, with D tentatively TRBD1 (6 bases). Trimming removed 5 bases at V and 2 bases at J, with 18 bases between. The CDR3 runs 16 residues. The germline V gene encodes CDR1 SEHNR and CDR2 FQNEAQ (reference sequence).

This chain joins TRBV6-1 and TRBJ1-2; weak D call: TRBD1 (5 bases). CDR3 length equals 14 residues. The V gene's germline CDR1 is MNHNS and CDR2 SASEGT. V was clipped by 6 bases and J by 7 bases, with 18 bases between them. CDR3 sequence (DNA): TGTGCCAGCAGCCTAACACTCCTTAGGGGTGGCTACACCTTC. Translated, it gives CASSLTLLRGGYTF.

This chain uses TRBV19 with TRBJ2-7; maybe TRBD1 (6 bases). Germline V gene lookup returns CDR1 LNHDA and CDR2 SQIVND (reference sequence). CDR3 length equals 16 residues. Trimming cost V 0 bases and J 2 bases, with 14 bases left between them. The CDR3 loop reads CASSIDWQGSPYEQYF. The CDR3 DNA follows: TGTGCCAGTAGTATAGATTGGCAGGGGTCTCCCTACGAGCAGTACTTC.

This clonotype was seen only a few times. The chain is built from TRBV4-1 and TRBJ2-3, with D possibly being TRBD1 (6 bases). The germline V gene encodes CDR1 MGHRA and CDR2 YSYEKL. This CDR3 spans 17 amino acids. Between the trimmed V and J ends, which lost 0 bases and 6 bases, there was a span of 19 bases. In DNA, the CDR3 is TGCGCCAGCAGCCAAGAATATACAGGGCGCTACCCCGATACGCAGTATTTT. As protein: CASSQEYTGRYPDTQYF.

The V and J genes are TRBV6-6 and TRBJ1-6, with 7 positions matching TRBD1. Germline trimming cut 5 bases from V and 0 bases from J; bases unmatched to any gene: 4. This CDR3 has 16 amino acids. Germline lookup yields CDR1 MNHNY and CDR2 SVGAGI (reference sequence). The CDR3 sequence is CASSQGVSSYNSPLHF. In nucleotides, the CDR3 is TGTGCCAGCAGTCAGGGGGTGAGCTCCTATAATTCACCCCTCCACTTT.

In this sample, this clonotype turned up a few times. The chain employs TRBV2 and TRBJ2-5; TRBD2 is a possible D gene (6 bases). Germline assignment: CDR1 SNHLY and CDR2 FYNNEI. V lost 8 bases, J lost 5 bases, and 15 bases lay in between. There are 13 residues in the CDR3. The CDR3 DNA reads as TGTGCCAGCGCGTTCATGGGGAGGGAGACCCAGTACTTC. Protein sequence: CASAFMGRETQYF.

This clonotype was seen more than once but under ten times. The genes are TRBV6-1 and TRBJ1-2; D is unclear. Per germline, CDR1 MNHNS and CDR2 SASEGT. The CDR3 spans 13 residues. Trimming shortened V by 1 base and J by 5 bases, and 8 bases separated the two germline ends. Written as DNA, the CDR3 is TGTGCCAGCAGTGAAGGGATGACGTATGGCTACACCTTC. Amino acids: CASSEGMTYGYTF.

The chain links TRBV12-3 or TRBV12-4 to TRBJ2-7; no clear D. V was trimmed by 5 bases and J by 1 base, leaving 12 bases between them. The CDR3 sequence is 14 residues long. CDR3 sequence (DNA): TGTGCCAGCAGTCCGACCGGGCCTTCCTACGAGCAGTACTTC. Its protein is CASSPTGPSYEQYF.

V is TRBV4-1 and J is TRBJ1-1; D uncertain. The CDR3 loop spans 18 amino acids. Germline lookup yields CDR1 MGHRA and CDR2 YSYEKL. The V and J ends lost 0 bases and 1 base respectively, with 18 bases between them. In DNA, the CDR3 is TGCGCCAGCAGCCAAGACGCCCTAAGAAGGAGACGGAACACTGAAGCTTTCTTT. It encodes CASSQDALRRRRNTEAFF.

The genes are TRBV10-3 and TRBJ1-2; unclear D gene. Germline CDR1 reads ENHRY; CDR2 reads SYGVKD. Trimming pared 4 bases from V and 3 bases from J, leaving 9 bases between. The CDR3 contains 13 residues. This chain's CDR3 is CAISGPLDYGYTF. The CDR3 bases are TGTGCCATCAGTGGGCCTTTGGACTATGGCTACACCTTC.

V is TRBV7-6 and J is TRBJ1-2; D perhaps matches TRBD1 (5 bases). The V end lost 4 bases, the J end lost 3 bases, and 9 bases lay between the germline ends. CDR1 and CDR2 from the germline V gene are SGHVS and FNYEAQ. CDR3 length: 13 amino acids. CDR3 DNA: TGTGCCAGCAGCTATGACAGCTACTATGGCTACACCTTC. This encodes CASSYDSYYGYTF.

In this sample, this clonotype turned up many times. The J gene is TRBJ2-7, the V gene TRBV6-1, with 8 nucleotides matching TRBD1. V gave up 5 bases and J gave up 3 bases; unmatched junction bases: 9. The CDR3 runs 15 residues. CDR1 and CDR2 (germline): MNHNS, SASEGT. The DNA of the CDR3 is TGTGCCAGCAGTATCGGCACAGGGGGGAACTACGAGCAGTACTTC. This codes for CASSIGTGGNYEQYF.

This clonotype was detected a few times. The chain recombines TRBV4-1 with TRBJ1-6; no reliable D call. The CDR3 is made up of 14 amino acids. Trimming took 7 bases from V and 8 from J, leaving 15 bases between them. Looked up from germline, CDR1 is MGHRA and CDR2 is YSYEKL. CDR3 amino acids: CASTGRQTDSPLHF. The CDR3 DNA reads TGCGCCAGCACTGGTCGGCAGACGGATTCACCCCTCCACTTT.

The chain is built from TRBV7-2 and TRBJ2-1; 7 positions agree with TRBD2. CDR3 size: 14 residues. CDR1 SGHTA and CDR2 FQGNSA come from the germline V gene. After removal of 5 bases from V and 13 bases from J, the junction contained 14 bases not matched to a gene. The CDR3 protein is CASSPGLVGETQFF. Written as DNA, the CDR3 is TGTGCCAGCAGCCCAGGACTAGTTGGGGAGACCCAGTTCTTC.

The sample holds a few counts of this clonotype. The gene calls are TRBV5-1 and TRBJ1-4; D not certain. The germline CDR1 and CDR2 sequences are SGHRS and YFSETQ. Trimming left V 0 bases short and J 12 bases short, with 6 bases between. The length of the CDR3 is 11 residues. Here the CDR3 DNA reads TGCGCCAGCAGCTTGGACAGCGAACTGTTTTTT. Its translation: CASSLDSELFF. The whole variable domain, remainder taken from reference TRBV5-1 and TRBJ1-4, is KAGVTQTPRYLIKTRGQQVTLSCSPISGHRSVSWYQQTPGQGLQFLFEYFSETQRNKGNFPGRFSGRQFSNSRSEMNVSTLELGDSALYLCASSLDSELFFGSGTQLSVL.

This clonotype showed up just a few times. The chain links TRBV7-8 to TRBJ2-3; 8 bases align to TRBD2. After removal of 5 bases from V and 2 bases from J, the junction contained 12 bases not matched to a gene. CDR1 and CDR2 (germline): SGHVS, FQNEAQ. The CDR3 is 17 amino acids. For the CDR3, the DNA is TGTGCCAGCAGCCCAGTGTGGACTAGCCGGATCACAGATACGCAGTATTTT. It specifies CASSPVWTSRITDTQYF.

This clonotype was counted between two and nine times. The rearrangement links TRBV6-5 to TRBJ1-1, with 7 bases fitting TRBD1. CDR1 and CDR2 from the germline V gene are MNHEY and SVGAGI. This CDR3 contains 19 residues. J lost 0 bases, V lost 0 bases, and 13 bases had no gene match. The CDR3 DNA is TGTGCCAGCAGTTACTCGAACCCCGGGACAGACCCCATGAACACTGAAGCTTTCTTT. Residues: CASSYSNPGTDPMNTEAFF.

The J gene is TRBJ2-3, the V gene TRBV7-9, with D uncertain. Trimming shortened V by 6 bases and J by 1 base, and 14 bases separated the two germline ends. The CDR3 is made up of 15 amino acids. The V gene's germline CDR1 is SEHNR and CDR2 FQNEAQ (reference sequence). The CDR3 here is CASSHRAVRTDTQYF. The DNA of the CDR3 is TGTGCCAGCAGTCATCGGGCAGTTCGCACAGATACGCAGTATTTT.

The rearrangement links TRBV2 to TRBJ1-5, with 9 positions matching TRBD1. With 5 bases clipped from V and 6 bases from J, the junction kept 8 bases outside the gene matches. CDR3 length equals 15 residues. Germline loops: CDR1 SNHLY, CDR2 FYNNEI. For the CDR3, the DNA is TGTGCCAGCAGTACCGGGACAGGGATGCGTCAGCCCCAGCATTTT. Its protein product is CASSTGTGMRQPQHF.

The V and J genes are TRBV15 and TRBJ1-1; D is undetermined. There are 14 residues in the CDR3. Germline CDR1 reads LNHNV; CDR2 reads YYDKDF (reference sequence). V was cut by 4 bases and J by 3 bases, with 12 bases left in between. The chain's CDR3 is CATSTGLSDTEAFF. DNA for the CDR3: TGTGCCACCAGCACTGGACTGTCTGACACTGAAGCTTTCTTT.

Only a few counts were recorded for this clonotype. V and J are TRBV4-2 and TRBJ1-5, with D perhaps TRBD1 (5 bases). V lost 0 bases and J 0 bases, leaving 6 bases between the germline ends. In germline, CDR1 is LGHNA, CDR2 YNFKEQ. The CDR3 length is 15 residues. CDR3 in DNA: TGTGCCAGCAGCCAAGATGGGGCTAGCAATCAGCCCCAGCATTTT. It codes for CASSQDGASNQPQHF.

This sequence joins TRBV28 and TRBJ1-5; 7 bases line up with TRBD1. The ends lost 11 bases at V and 2 bases at J; junction bases unmatched: 6. Germline assignment: CDR1 MDHEN and CDR2 SYDVKM. The CDR3 totals 13 residues. CDR3 coding DNA: TGTGCCCAGGGGGGGGACCGCAATCAGCCCCAGCATTTT. Its protein product is CAQGGDRNQPQHF. Full variable domain (outside the CDR3, taken from reference TRBV28 and TRBJ1-5): DVKVTQSSRYLVKRTGEKVFLECVQDMDHENMFWYRQDPGLGLRLIYFSYDVKMKEKGDIPEGYSVSREKKERFSLILESASTNQTSMYLCAQGGDRNQPQHFGDGTRLSIL.

The gene calls are TRBV19 and TRBJ1-6; tentatively, D is TRBD1 (5 bases). This CDR3 is built from 16 residues. Trimming removed 0 bases from V and 8 bases from J, with 14 bases in between. Germline-derived CDR1 and CDR2 are LNHDA and SQIVND (reference sequence). The CDR3 reads CASSIDDGAMDSPLHF. DNA of the CDR3: TGTGCCAGTAGTATAGATGATGGGGCCATGGATTCACCCCTCCACTTT. The full variable domain, rest sourced from reference TRBV19 and TRBJ1-6, is DGGITQSPKYLFRKEGQNVTLSCEQNLNHDAMYWYRQDPGQGLRLIYYSQIVNDFQKGDIAEGYSVSREKKESFPLTVTSAQKNPTAFYLCASSIDDGAMDSPLHFGNGTRLTVT.